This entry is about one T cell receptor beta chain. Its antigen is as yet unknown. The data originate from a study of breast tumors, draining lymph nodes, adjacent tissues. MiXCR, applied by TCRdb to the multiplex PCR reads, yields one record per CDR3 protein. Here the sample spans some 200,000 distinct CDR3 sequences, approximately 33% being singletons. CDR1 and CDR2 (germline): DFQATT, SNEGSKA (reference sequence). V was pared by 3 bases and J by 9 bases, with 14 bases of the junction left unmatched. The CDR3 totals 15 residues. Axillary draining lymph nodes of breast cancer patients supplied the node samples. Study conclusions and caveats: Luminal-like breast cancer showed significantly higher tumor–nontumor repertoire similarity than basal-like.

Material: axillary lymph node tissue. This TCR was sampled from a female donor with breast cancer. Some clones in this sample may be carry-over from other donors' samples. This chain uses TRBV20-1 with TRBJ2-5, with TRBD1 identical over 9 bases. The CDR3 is CSARRTGEFSQPQYF. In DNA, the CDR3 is TGCAGTGCTAGGCGGACAGGGGAATTCAGTCAGCCCCAGTACTTC.